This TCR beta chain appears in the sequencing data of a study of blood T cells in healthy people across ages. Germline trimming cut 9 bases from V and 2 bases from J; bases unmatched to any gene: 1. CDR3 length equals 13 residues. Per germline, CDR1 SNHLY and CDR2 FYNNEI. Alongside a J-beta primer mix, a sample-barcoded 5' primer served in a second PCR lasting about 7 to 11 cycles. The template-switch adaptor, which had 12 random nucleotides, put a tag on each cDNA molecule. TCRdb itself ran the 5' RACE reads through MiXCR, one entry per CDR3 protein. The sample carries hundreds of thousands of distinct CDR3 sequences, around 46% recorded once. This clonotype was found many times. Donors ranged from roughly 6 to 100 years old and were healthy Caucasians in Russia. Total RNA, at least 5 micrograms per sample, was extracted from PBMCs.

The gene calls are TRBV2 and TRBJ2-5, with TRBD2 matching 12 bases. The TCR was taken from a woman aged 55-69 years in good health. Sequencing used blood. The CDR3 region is CARTSGGQETQYF. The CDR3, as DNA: TGTGCCAGAACTAGCGGGGGGCAAGAGACCCAGTACTTC.